Following are 2 T cell receptor beta chains from one sample sequenced in a study of regulatory T cells in long-lasting Graves disease. TCR beta libraries were built with iRepertoire HTBI primers and Arm-PCR of CDR3 regions. TCRdb re-analysed the multiplex PCR reads in MiXCR, keeping a single row per CDR3 protein. This sample yields around 400,000 distinct CDR3 sequences, of which approximately 15% are seen a single time; over 7.5% belongs to the top ten. Described time point: newly diagnosed GD, antithyroid drugs for less than 3 months. There was RNA extracted from PBMCs, and the TCR library was made from it. In addition, the sample was reused for a study of T cells in Graves' hyperthyroidism and ophthalmopathy.

Here the sequenced sample was peripheral blood mononuclear cells (PBMCs), taken at new diagnosis, from a patient treated with antithyroid drugs. The origin of the receptors is a woman aged 35 to 49 with Graves disease.

This clonotype appeared many times. This rearrangement joins TRBV7-9 to TRBJ1-2, with D perhaps matching TRBD1 (5 bases). CDR3 size: 14 residues. The V end lost 0 bases, the J end lost 4 bases, and 9 bases lay between the germline ends. CDR1 and CDR2 (germline): SEHNR, FQNEAQ (reference sequence). The CDR3 DNA reads TGTGCCAGCAGCTTAGCGGGTGACAGCTATGGCTACACCTTC. Residues: CASSLAGDSYGYTF.

This clonotype has more than one count but fewer than ten. The V and J genes are TRBV9 and TRBJ2-5, with 8 bases lining up with TRBD1. Germline CDR1 and CDR2: SGDLS and YYNGEE. This CDR3 has 16 residues. Trimming at V came to 4 bases and at J to 4 bases, leaving 12 bases not matched to a gene. The CDR3 coding sequence is TGTGCCAGCAGCACAGAGGGTTCAGGGGGCGCAGAGACCCAGTACTTC. It yields the protein CASSTEGSGGAETQYF.